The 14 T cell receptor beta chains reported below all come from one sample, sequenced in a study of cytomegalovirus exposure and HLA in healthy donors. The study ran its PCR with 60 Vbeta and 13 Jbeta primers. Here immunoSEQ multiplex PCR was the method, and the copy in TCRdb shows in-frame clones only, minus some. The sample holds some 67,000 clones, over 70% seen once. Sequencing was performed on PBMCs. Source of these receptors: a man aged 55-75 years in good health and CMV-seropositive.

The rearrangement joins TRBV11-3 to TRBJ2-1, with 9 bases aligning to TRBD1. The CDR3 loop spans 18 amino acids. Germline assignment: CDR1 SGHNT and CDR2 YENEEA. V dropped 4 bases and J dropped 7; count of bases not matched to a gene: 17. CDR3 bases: TGTGCCAGCAGCTGGAGGGGGACAGGGCGCGGGCGGGATAATGAGCAGTTCTTC. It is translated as CASSWRGTGRGRDNEQFF.

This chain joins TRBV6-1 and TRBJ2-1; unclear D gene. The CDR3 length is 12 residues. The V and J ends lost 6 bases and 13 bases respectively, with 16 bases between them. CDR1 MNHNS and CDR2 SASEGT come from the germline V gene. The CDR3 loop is CASSPSGLLQFF. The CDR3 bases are TGTGCCAGCAGCCCGTCAGGCCTCCTTCAGTTCTTC.

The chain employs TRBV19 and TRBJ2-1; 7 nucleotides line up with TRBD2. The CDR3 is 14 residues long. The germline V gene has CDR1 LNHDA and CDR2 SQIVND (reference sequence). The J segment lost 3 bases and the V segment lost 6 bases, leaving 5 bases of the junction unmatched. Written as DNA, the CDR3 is TGTGCCAGTAGATTGGGGGGGTACTACAATGAGCAGTTCTTC. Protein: CASRLGGYYNEQFF. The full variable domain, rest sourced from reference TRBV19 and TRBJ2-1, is DGGITQSPKYLFRKEGQNVTLSCEQNLNHDAMYWYRQDPGQGLRLIYYSQIVNDFQKGDIAEGYSVSREKKESFPLTVTSAQKNPTAFYLCASRLGGYYNEQFFGPGTRLTVL.

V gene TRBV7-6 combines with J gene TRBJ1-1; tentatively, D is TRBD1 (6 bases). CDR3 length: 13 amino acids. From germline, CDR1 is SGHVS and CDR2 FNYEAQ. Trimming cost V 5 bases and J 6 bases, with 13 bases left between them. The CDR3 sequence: CASSPGHGAEAFF. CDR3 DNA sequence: TGTGCCAGCAGCCCGGGACATGGAGCTGAAGCTTTCTTT.

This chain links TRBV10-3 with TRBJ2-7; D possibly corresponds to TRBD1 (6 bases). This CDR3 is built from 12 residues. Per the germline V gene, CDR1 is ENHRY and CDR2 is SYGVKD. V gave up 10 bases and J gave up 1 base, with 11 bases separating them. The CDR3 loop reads CATTGTSYEQYF. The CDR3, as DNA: TGTGCCACTACCGGGACATCCTACGAGCAGTACTTC.

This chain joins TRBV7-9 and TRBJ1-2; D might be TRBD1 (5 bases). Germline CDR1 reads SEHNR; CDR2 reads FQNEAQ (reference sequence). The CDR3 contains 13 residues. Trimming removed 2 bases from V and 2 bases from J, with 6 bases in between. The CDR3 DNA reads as TGTGCCAGCAGCTTAAAGGGGAACTATGGCTACACCTTC. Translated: CASSLKGNYGYTF.

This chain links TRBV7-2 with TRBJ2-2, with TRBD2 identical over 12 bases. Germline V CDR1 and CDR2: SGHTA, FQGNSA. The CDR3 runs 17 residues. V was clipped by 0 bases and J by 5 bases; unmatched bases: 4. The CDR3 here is CASSLAASGRATGELFF. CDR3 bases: TGTGCCAGCAGCTTAGCCGCTAGCGGGAGGGCGACCGGGGAGCTGTTTTTT.

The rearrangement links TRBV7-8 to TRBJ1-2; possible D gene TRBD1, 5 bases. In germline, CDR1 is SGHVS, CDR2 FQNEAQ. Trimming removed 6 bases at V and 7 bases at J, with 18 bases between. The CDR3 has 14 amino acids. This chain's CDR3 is CASREYGIQGGYTF. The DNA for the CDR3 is TGTGCCAGCAGGGAATACGGAATCCAGGGTGGCTACACCTTC.

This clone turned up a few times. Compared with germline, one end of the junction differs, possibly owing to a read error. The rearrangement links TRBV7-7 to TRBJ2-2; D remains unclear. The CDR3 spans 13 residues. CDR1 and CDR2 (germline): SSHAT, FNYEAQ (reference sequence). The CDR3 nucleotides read TGTGCTAGCAGCACACGACTGGCCGGGGAGCTGTTTTTT. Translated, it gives CASSTRLAGELFF.

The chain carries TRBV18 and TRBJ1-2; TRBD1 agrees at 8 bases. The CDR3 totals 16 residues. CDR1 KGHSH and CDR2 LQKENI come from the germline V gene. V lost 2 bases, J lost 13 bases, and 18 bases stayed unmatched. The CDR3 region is CASSPGTGALTGPATF. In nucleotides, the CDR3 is TGTGCCAGCTCACCAGGGACAGGCGCCCTTACCGGTCCGGCCACCTTC.

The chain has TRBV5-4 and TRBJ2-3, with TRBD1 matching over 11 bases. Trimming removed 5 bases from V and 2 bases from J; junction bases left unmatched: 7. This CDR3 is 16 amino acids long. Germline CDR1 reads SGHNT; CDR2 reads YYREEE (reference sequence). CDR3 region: CASRRGTGGDTDTQYF. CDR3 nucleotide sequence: TGTGCCAGCAGGAGAGGGACAGGGGGTGACACAGATACGCAGTATTTT.

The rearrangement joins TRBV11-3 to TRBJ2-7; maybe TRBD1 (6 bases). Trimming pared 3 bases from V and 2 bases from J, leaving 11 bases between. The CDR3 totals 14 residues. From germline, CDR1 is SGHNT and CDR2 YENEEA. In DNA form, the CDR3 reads TGTGCCAGCAGCTTTCCAGGGGCCCCCTACGAGCAGTACTTC. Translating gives CASSFPGAPYEQYF.

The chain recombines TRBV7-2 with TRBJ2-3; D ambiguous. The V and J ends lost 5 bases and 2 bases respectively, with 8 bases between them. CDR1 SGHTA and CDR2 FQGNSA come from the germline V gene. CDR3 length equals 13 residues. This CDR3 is CASSPRYTDTQYF. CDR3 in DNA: TGTGCCAGCAGCCCCCGTTACACAGATACGCAGTATTTT.

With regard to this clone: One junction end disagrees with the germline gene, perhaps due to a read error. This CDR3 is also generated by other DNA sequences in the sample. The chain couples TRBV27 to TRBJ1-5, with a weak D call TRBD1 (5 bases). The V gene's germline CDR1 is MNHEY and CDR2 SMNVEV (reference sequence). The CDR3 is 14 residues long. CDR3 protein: CASSQGTRNQPQHF. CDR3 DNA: TGCGCCAGCAGTCAGGGAACCCGCAATCAGCCCCAGCATTTT.